Included here is one T cell receptor beta chain sequence, with context. This clone was counted many times. Its antigen has not been determined. Per-base qualities were not stored, and no clone one base away is much larger. Via the germline V gene, CDR1 is MDHEN and CDR2 SYDVKM. The CDR3 starts with the cysteine, ends with the phenylalanine, and has 14 residues. Only the CDR3 portion is preserved as DNA: 42 bases, with reading frame beginning at the first base. Cut back by 5 bases and 4 bases, the V and J ends lie 9 bases apart. Receptor amplification or capture employed PCR. Instrument on record: Illumina HiSeq 4000. High-throughput sequencing was used to profile the CDR3 region of the TCR beta-chain in every patient. As for the original processing: A classifier to discriminate distant-metastatic papillary thyroid cancer patients was built from CDR3 differences across clinicopathological groups. Repertoire diversity was assessed with the Shannon index, and tumor-blood repertoire similarity with the Morisita-Horn index. The raw public reads went through TCRdb reprocessing: fastp at Q25, MiXCR clone calling, in-frame beta chains kept. TCRdb, not the authors, supplied the V and J calls. This sample lists 30,000 to 35,000 clones; about 15% were detected once. About 3.4% of the sample belongs to the ten largest clones.

The source of the sample is a study of metastatic and nonmetastatic thyroid tumors (dated by TCRdb to about 2020). Context from the whole study: Repertoires from peripheral blood and from tumor or nodule tissue samples of malignant and benign thyroid patients were compared. The investigation overall reported the following: In both blood and tumor samples, malignant tumors were reported to have significantly higher TCR beta diversity than benign nodules.

Before undergoing thyroid surgery, none of the patients had been given any kind of treatment. The study retrospectively analysed patient clinical samples collected from the early 2010s to the late 2010s using T-cell receptor beta sequencing. The receptor's source is a female donor with papillary thyroid cancer or a benign thyroid nodule (not recorded which). Some clones in this sample may be carry-over from other donors' samples. Material for sequencing was blood. The rearrangement combines TRBV28 with TRBJ2-6; matching of 5 bases hints at TRBD2 as the D gene. The CDR3 is CASSPEAGANVLTF. The DNA sequence reads TGTGCCAGCAGTCCGGAGGCAGGGGCCAACGTCCTGACTTTC. Where the CDR3 stops, the reference TRBV28 and TRBJ2-6 genes take over; the full variable domain is DVKVTQSSRYLVKRTGEKVFLECVQDMDHENMFWYRQDPGLGLRLIYFSYDVKMKEKGDIPEGYSVSREKKERFSLILESASTNQTSMYLCASSPEAGANVLTFGAGSRLTVL.